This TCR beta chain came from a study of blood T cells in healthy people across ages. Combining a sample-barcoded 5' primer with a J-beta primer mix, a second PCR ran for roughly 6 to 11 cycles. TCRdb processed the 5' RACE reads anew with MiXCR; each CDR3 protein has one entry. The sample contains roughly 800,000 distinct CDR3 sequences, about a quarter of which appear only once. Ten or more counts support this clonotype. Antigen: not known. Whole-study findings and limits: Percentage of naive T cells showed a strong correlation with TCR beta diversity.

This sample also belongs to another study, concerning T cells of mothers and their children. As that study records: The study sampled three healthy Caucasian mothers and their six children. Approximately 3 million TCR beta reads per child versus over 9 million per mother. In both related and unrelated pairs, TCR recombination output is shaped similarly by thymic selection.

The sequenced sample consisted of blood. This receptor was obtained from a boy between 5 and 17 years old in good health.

This CDR3 reads CASGTAQETQYF. The CDR3 DNA follows: TGCGCCAGCGGGACAGCACAAGAGACCCAGTACTTC. The V call is TRBV5-1, the J call TRBJ2-5; 7 nucleotides match TRBD1. Trimming cost V 7 bases and J 2 bases; bases outside gene matches: 2. There are 12 residues in the CDR3. CDR1 SGHRS and CDR2 YFSETQ come from the germline V gene. Together with reference TRBV5-1 and TRBJ2-5, the CDR3 gives the full variable domain: KAGVTQTPRYLIKTRGQQVTLSCSPISGHRSVSWYQQTPGQGLQFLFEYFSETQRNKGNFPGRFSGRQFSNSRSEMNVSTLELGDSALYLCASGTAQETQYFGPGTRLLVL.